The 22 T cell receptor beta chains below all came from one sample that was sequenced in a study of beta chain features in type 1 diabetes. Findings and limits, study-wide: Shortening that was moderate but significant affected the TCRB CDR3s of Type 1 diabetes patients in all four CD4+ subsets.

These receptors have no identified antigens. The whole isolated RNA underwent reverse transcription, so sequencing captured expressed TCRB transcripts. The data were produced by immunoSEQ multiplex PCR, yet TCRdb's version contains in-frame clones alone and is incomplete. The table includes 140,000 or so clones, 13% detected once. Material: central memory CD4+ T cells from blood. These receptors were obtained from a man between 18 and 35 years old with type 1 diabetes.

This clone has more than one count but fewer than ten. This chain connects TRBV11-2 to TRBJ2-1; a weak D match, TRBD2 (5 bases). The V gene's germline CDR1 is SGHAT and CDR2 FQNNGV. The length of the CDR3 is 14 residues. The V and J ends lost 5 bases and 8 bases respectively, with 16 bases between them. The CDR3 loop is CASSPGIIGDEQFF. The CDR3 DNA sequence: TGTGCCAGCAGCCCCGGGATAATTGGCGATGAGCAGTTCTTC.

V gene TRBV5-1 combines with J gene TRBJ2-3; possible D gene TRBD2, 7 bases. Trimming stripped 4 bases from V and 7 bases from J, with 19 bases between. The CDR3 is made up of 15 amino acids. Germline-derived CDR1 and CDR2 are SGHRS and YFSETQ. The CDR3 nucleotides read TGCGCCAGCAGCCCTGGTCCGAGCGGGGACAATACGCAGTATTTT. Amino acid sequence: CASSPGPSGDNTQYF.

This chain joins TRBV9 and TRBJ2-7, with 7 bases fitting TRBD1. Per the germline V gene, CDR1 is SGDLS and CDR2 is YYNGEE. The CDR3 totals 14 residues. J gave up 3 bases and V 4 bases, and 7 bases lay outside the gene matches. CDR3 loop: CASSPSGQIYEQYF. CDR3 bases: TGTGCCAGCAGCCCCTCGGGACAGATCTACGAGCAGTACTTC.

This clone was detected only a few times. CDR3 region: CASTQPGSTNTEAFF. DNA for the CDR3: TGTGCCAGCACCCAACCCGGGTCTACGAACACTGAAGCTTTCTTT. The V gene is TRBV7-9, the J gene TRBJ1-1; D gene unclear. Germline V gives CDR1 SEHNR, CDR2 FQNEAQ (reference sequence). This CDR3 spans 15 amino acids. The V gene lost 7 bases and the J gene lost 1 base, with 16 bases spanning the gap.

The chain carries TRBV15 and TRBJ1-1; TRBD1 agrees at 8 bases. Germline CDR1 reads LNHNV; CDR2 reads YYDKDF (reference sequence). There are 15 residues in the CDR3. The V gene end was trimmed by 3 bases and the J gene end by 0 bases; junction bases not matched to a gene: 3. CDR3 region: CATSRDRVLNTEAFF. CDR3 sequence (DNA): TGTGCCACCAGCAGGGACAGGGTATTGAACACTGAAGCTTTCTTT.

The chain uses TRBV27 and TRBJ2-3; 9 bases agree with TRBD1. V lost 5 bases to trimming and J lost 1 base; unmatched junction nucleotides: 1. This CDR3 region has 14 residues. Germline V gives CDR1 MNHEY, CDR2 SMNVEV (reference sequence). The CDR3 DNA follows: TGTGCCAGCAGTCGACAGGGGGGCACAGATACGCAGTATTTT. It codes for CASSRQGGTDTQYF.

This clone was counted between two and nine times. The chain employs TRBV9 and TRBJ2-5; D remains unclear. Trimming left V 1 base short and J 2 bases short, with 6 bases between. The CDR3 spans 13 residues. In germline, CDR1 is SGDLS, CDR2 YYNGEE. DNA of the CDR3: TGTGCCAGCAGCGTACGTAGGCAAGAGACCCAGTACTTC. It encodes CASSVRRQETQYF. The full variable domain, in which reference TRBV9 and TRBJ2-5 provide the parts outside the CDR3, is DSGVTQTPKHLITATGQRVTLRCSPRSGDLSVYWYQQSLDQGLQFLIQYYNGEERAKGNILERFSAQQFPDLHSELNLSSLELGDSALYFCASSVRRQETQYFGPGTRLLVL.

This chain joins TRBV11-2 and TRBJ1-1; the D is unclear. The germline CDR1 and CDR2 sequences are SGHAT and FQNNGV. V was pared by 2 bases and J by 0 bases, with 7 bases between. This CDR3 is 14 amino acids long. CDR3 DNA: TGTGCCAGCAGCTTACTTCAGATGAACACTGAAGCTTTCTTT. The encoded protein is CASSLLQMNTEAFF.

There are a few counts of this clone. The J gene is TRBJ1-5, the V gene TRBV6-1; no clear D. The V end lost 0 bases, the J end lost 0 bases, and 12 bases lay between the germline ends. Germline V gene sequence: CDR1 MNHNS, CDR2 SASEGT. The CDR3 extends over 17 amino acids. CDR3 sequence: CASSEALQTHSNQPQHF. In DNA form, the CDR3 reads TGTGCCAGCAGTGAAGCGCTTCAGACCCATAGCAATCAGCCCCAGCATTTT.

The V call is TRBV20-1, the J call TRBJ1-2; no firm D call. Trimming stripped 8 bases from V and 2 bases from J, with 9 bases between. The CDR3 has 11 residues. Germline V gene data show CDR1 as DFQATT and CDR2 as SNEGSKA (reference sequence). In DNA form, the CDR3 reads TGCAGTACATATTCCAACTATGGCTACACCTTC. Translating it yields CSTYSNYGYTF.

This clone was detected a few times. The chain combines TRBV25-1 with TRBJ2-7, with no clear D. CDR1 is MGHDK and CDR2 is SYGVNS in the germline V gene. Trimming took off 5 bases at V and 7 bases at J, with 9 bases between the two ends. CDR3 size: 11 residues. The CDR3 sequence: CASSPSYEQYF. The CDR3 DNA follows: TGTGCCAGCAGTCCCTCTTATGAGCAGTACTTC.

The CDR3 DNA reads as TGTGCCAGTAGCGACTGGGGCTATGGCTACACCTTC. It codes for CASSDWGYGYTF. The gene calls are TRBV19 and TRBJ1-2, with D unresolved. V was clipped by 6 bases and J by 4 bases, with 9 bases between them. Germline V gene lookup returns CDR1 LNHDA and CDR2 SQIVND (reference sequence). This CDR3 has 12 residues. The full variable domain, its missing parts supplied by reference TRBV19 and TRBJ1-2, is DGGITQSPKYLFRKEGQNVTLSCEQNLNHDAMYWYRQDPGQGLRLIYYSQIVNDFQKGDIAEGYSVSREKKESFPLTVTSAQKNPTAFYLCASSDWGYGYTFGSGTRLTVV.

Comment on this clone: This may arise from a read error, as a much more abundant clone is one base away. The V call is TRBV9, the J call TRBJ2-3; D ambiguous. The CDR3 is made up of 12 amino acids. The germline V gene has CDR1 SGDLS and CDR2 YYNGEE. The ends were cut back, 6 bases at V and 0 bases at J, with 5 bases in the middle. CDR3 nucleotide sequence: TGTGCCAGCACCTTTAGCACAGATACGCAGTATTTT. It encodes CASTFSTDTQYF.

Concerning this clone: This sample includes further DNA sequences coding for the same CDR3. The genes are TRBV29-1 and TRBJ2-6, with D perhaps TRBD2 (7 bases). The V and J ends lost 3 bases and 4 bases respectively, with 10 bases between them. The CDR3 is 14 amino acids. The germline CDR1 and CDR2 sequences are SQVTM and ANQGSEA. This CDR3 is CSVEAGAGANVLTF. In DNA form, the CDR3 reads TGCAGCGTTGAGGCGGGGGCAGGGGCCAACGTCCTGACTTTC.

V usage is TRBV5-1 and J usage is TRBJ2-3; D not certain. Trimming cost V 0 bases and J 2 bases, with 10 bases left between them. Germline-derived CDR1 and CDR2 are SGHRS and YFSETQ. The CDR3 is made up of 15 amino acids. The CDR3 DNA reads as TGCGCCAGCAGCTTGGCCGGCCCTGACACAGATACGCAGTATTTT. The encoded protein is CASSLAGPDTDTQYF.

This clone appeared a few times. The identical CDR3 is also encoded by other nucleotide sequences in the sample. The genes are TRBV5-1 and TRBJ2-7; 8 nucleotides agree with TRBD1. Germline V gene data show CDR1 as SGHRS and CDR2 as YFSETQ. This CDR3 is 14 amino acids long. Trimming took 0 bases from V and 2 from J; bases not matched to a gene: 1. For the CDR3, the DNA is TGCGCCAGCAGCTTGGAACAGGGGGCCTACGAGCAGTACTTC. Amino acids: CASSLEQGAYEQYF.

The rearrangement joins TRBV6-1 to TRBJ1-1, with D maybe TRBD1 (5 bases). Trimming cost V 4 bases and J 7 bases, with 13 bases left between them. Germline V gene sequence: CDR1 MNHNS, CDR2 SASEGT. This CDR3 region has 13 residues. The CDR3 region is CASSGDRGLEAFF. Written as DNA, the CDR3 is TGTGCCAGCAGTGGAGACCGGGGCCTTGAAGCTTTCTTT.

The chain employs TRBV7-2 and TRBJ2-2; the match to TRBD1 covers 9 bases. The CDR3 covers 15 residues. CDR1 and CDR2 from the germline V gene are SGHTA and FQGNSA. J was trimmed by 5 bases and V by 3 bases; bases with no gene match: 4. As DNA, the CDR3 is TGTGCCAGCAGCTTTGGACAGGGGAGAACCGGGGAGCTGTTTTTT. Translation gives CASSFGQGRTGELFF. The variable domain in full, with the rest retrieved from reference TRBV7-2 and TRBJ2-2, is GAGVSQSPSNKVTEKGKDVELRCDPISGHTALYWYRQSLGQGLEFLIYFQGNSAPDKSGLPSDRFSAERTGGSVSTLTIQRTQQEDSAVYLCASSFGQGRTGELFFGEGSRLTVL.

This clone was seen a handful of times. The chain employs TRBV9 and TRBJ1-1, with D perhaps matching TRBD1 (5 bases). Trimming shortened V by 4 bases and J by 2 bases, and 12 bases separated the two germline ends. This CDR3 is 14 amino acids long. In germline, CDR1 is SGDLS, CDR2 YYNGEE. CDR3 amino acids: CASSPGRINTEAFF. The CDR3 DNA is TGTGCCAGCAGCCCGGGACGGATTAACACTGAAGCTTTCTTT.

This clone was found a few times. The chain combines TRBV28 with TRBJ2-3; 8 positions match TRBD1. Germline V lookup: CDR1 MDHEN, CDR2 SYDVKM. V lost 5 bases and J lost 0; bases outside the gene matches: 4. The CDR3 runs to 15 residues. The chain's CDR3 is CASSKGQVSTDTQYF. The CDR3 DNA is TGTGCCAGCAGTAAGGGACAGGTCAGCACAGATACGCAGTATTTT.

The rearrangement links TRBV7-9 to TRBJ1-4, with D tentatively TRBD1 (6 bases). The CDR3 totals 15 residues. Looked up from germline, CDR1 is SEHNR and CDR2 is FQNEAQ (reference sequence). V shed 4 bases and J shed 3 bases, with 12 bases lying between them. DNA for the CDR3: TGTGCCAGCAGCTCATTACAGGGTGCTAATGAAAAACTGTTTTTT. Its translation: CASSSLQGANEKLFF.

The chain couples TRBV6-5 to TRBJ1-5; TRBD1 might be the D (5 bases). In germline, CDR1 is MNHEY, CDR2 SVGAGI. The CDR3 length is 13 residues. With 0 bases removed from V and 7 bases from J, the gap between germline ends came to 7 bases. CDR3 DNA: TGTGCCAGCAGTTACTCAGGGGTCCAGCCCCAGCATTTT. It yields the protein CASSYSGVQPQHF.